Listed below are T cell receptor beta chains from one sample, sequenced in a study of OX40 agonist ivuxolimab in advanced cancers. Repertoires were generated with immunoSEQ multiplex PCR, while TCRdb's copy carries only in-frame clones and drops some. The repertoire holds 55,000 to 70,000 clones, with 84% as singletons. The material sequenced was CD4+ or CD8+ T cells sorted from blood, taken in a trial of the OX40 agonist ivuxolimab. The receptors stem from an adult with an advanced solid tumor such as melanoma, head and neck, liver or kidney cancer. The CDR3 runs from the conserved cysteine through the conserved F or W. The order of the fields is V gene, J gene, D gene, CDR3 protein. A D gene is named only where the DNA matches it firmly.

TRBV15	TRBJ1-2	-	CATSRDWGTTLGYTF
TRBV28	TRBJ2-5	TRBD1	CASRMTGEGTQYF
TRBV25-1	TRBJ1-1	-	CASSESRTWTEAFF
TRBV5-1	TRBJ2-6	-	CASSLERPSGANVLTF
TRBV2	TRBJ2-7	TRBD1	CASMGTGRNEQYF
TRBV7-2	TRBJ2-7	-	CASSLNRGSYEQYF
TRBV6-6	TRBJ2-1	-	CASSWGSRGDEQFF
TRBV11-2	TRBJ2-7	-	CASSSSGQLYEQYF
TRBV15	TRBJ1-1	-	CATSRVGLNTEAFF
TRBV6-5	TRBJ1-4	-	CASMWRSNEKLFF
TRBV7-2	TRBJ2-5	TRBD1	CASSSNRGQETQYF
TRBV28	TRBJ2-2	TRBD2	CASSPPGLEGTGELFF
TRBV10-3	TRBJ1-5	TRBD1	CAISGSGTGGNQPQHF
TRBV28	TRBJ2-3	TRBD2	CASSSPGLAGGDTQYF
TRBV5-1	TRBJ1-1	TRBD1	CASSPGTGNTEAFF
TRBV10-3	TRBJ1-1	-	CAISESRDSEAFF
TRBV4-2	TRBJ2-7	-	CASSQGSQGSYEQYF
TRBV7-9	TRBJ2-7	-	CASSPSPQGPGEQYF
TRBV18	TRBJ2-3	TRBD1	CASSPSGQASTDTQYF
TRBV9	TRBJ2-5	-	CASSSPAFGFQETQYF
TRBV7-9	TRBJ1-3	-	CASSWQGRNTIYF
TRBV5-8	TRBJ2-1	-	CASSLGTYNEQFF
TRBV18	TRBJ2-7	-	CASSPRGHGSYEQYF
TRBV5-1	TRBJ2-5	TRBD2	CASTTSGRVEETQYF
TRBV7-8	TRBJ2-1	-	CASSSARQRISYNEQFF
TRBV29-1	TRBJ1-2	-	CSVAVGRRGYTF
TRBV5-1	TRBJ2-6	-	CASSRREYAGANVLTF
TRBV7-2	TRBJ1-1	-	CASSLIPQGMNTEAFF
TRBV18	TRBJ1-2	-	CASSHATGIPDYGYTF
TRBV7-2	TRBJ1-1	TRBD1	CASSPTPTGGATEAFF
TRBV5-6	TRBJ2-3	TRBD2	CASSSGFYRGDTDTQYF
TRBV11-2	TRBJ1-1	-	CASSLEWRHKNTEAFF
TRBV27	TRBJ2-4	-	CASSSTVAKNIQYF
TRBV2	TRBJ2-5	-	CASRYSKETQYF
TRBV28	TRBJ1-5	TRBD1	CASSLRQGGGQPQHF
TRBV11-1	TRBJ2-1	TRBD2	CASSLVGTKLSGEQFF
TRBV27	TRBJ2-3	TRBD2	CATKGGSGRAADTQYF
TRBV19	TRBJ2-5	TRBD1	CASSPGTGAQTQYF
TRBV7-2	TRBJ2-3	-	CASSLRVDTQYF
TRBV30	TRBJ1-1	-	CAWSVLTNTEAFF
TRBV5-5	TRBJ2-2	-	CASSLMTGITGELFF
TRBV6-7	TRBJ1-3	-	CASSYSSAGAGNTIYF
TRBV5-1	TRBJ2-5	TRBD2	CASSLLSGGAETQYF
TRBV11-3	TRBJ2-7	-	CASSPQQGYEQYF
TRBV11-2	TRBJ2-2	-	CASSLAAETGELFF
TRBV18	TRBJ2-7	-	CASSPPESRKQYF
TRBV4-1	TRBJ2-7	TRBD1	CASSEASGTGFNEQYF
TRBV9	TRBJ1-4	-	CASSVGLEDEKLFF
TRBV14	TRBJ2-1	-	CASSPIAFPSYNEQFF
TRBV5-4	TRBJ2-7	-	CASSRGAGGALYEQYF
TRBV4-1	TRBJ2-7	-	CASSQEQNGDEQYF
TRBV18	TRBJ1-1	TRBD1	CASSPPQGITEAFF
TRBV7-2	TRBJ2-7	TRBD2	CASSTTSGGVNEQYF
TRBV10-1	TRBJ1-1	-	CASSGTTFTEAFF
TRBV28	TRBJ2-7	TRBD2	CASSRTSLYEQYF
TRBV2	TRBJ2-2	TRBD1	CASTLGTVHTGELFF
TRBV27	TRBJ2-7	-	CASVSLRLGAREQYF
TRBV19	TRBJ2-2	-	CASSMLVRAGELFF
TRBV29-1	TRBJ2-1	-	CSVESSRYYNEQFF
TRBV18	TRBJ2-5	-	CASSPPAITVQETQYF